This T cell receptor beta chain comes out of a study of cytomegalovirus exposure and HLA in healthy donors. General observations from the study: Associated with HLA alleles at 0.05 false discovery rate in a later analysis were approximately 17,000 TCR beta sequences.

Germline values: CDR1 SEHNR, CDR2 FQNEAQ (reference sequence). The length of the CDR3 is 15 residues. Trimming removed 1 base at V and 9 bases at J, with 16 bases between. The PCR employed 60 Vbeta primers together with 13 Jbeta primers. Measured with immunoSEQ multiplex PCR; TCRdb has only the in-frame clones, and not every one. The repertoire table contains 150,000 or so clones. To note about this clone: Its matching antigen is unknown.

This receptor was identified in a man between 25 and 39 years old in good health and CMV-seronegative. Material: PBMCs. The chain has TRBV7-9 and TRBJ2-1; perhaps TRBD1 as D (6 bases). The CDR3 reads CASSLDTGYVIEQFF. CDR3 bases: TGTGCCAGCAGCTTAGACACAGGGTATGTGATTGAGCAGTTCTTC.